The T cell receptor beta chain described here comes from a study of cytomegalovirus exposure and HLA in healthy donors. The CDR3 is 18 residues long. Germline V gene sequence: CDR1 SGDLS, CDR2 YYNGEE. V shed 1 base, J shed 5 bases, and the junction held 18 bases outside the gene matches. Sequencing used immunoSEQ multiplex PCR; TCRdb keeps in-frame clones, though not all of them. The data show roughly 270,000 clones, with approximately 90% seen just once and around 0.9% held by the top ten. This clone was found once. Material: PBMCs. The clonotype comes from a woman younger than 30 in good health and CMV-seronegative. The genes are TRBV9 and TRBJ2-7; 7 positions agree with TRBD1. This CDR3 is CASSVFDGATGIVHEQYF. The CDR3 nucleotides are TGTGCCAGCAGCGTATTTGATGGGGCGACAGGGATAGTCCACGAGCAGTACTTC. The complete variable domain, with remaining parts taken from reference TRBV9 and TRBJ2-7, reads DSGVTQTPKHLITATGQRVTLRCSPRSGDLSVYWYQQSLDQGLQFLIQYYNGEERAKGNILERFSAQQFPDLHSELNLSSLELGDSALYFCASSVFDGATGIVHEQYFGPGTRLTVT.